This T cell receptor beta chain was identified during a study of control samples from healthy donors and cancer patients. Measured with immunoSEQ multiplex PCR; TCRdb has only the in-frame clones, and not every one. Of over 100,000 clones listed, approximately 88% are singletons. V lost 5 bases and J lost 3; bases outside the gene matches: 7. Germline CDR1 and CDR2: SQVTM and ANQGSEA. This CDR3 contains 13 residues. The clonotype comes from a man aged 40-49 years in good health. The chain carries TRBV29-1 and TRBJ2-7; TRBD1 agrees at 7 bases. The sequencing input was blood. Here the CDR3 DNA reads TGCAGCGTTAGGACAGGAACTTACTACGAGCAGTACTTC. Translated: CSVRTGTYYEQYF.